This T cell receptor beta chain was profiled in a study of blood T cell repertoires in COVID-19. Background on the study: The United States, Italy and Spain were the sources of the acute and convalescent COVID-19 samples. PBMCs, B-cell-depleted T cells, or T cells provided the cDNA or gDNA that made up the material.

Authors' analysis steps: By means of reference gene primer amplification, nucleated cell counts were estimated. Produced via immunoSEQ multiplex PCR; TCRdb's table is partial and in-frame only. The V and J calls and clone size come from that table; D and trimming were worked out from the DNA. This sample yields about 80,000 clones, of which around 83% are seen a single time; around 9% belongs to the top ten. This CDR3 is built from 15 residues. With 3 bases clipped from V and 0 bases from J, the junction kept 5 bases outside the gene matches. Germline V gives CDR1 SGHTA, CDR2 FQGNSA. Sequencing was carried out using peripheral blood. The V and J genes are TRBV7-2 and TRBJ2-7; 7 bases are shared with TRBD2. The clonotype was recovered from a human donor in a cohort sampled during active COVID-19. Written as DNA, the CDR3 is TGTGCCAGCAGCTTGGAGCGGGGAAGCTCCTACGAGCAGTACTTC. Its protein is CASSLERGSSYEQYF.